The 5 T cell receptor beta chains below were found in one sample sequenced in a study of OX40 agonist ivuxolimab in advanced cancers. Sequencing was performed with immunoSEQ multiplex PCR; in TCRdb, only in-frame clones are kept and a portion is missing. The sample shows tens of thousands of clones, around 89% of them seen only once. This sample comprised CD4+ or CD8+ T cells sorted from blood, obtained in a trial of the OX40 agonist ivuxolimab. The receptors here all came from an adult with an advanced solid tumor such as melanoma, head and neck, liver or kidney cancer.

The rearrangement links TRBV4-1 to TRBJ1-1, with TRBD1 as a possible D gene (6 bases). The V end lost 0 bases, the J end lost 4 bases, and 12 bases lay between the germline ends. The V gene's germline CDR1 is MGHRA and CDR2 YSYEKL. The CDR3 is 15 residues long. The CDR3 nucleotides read TGCGCCAGCAGCCAAGATCGGGGGGCGTCCACTGAAGCTTTCTTT. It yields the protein CASSQDRGASTEAFF.

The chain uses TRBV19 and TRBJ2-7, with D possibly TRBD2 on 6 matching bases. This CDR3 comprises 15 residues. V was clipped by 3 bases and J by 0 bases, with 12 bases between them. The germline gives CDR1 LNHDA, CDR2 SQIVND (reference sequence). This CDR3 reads CASSMGLTSSYEQYF. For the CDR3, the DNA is TGTGCCAGTAGTATGGGACTGACCAGCTCCTACGAGCAGTACTTC.

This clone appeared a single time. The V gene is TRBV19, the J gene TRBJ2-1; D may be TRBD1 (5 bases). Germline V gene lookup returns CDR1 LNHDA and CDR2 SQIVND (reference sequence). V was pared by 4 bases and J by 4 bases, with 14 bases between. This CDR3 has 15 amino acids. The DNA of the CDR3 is TGTGCCAGTAGTAGCGGTTTGGGGCAGTACAATGAGCAGTTCTTC. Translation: CASSSGLGQYNEQFF.

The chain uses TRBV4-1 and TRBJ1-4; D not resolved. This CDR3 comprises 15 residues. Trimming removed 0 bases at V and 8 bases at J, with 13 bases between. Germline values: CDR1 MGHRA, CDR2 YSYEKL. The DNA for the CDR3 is TGCGCCAGCAGCCAAGAGCTGGCCGGTGCGGAAAAACTGTTTTTT. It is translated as CASSQELAGAEKLFF.

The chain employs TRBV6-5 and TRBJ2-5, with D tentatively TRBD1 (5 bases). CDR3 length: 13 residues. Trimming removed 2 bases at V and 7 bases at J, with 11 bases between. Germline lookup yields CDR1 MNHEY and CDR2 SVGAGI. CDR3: CASSYKGYGTQYF. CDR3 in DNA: TGTGCCAGCAGTTACAAGGGGTATGGGACCCAGTACTTC.